Sequencing of this TCR beta chain was carried out in a study of shared clonotypes between healthy human individuals. Findings and caveats of the study: In having few donors, the study represented limited genetic and exposure-history diversity.

CDR3 length: 12 amino acids. Trimming took 2 bases from V and 4 from J, leaving 9 bases between them. Germline values: CDR1 GTSNPN, CDR2 SVGIG (reference sequence). Donors had no recently reported acute infections or vaccinations and were HIV-negative. Comments on this clone: Its matching antigen is unknown.

An assay was performed, and its level was deep. Profiled with immunoSEQ multiplex PCR; TCRdb holds only in-frame clones, not every one. The sample records under 600,000 clones, around three quarters being singletons. Material for sequencing was PBMCs. The rearrangement uses TRBV30 and TRBJ2-7; no definite D call. The source of this sequence is a woman between 35 and 50 years old in good health. Some clones in this sample may be carry-over from other donors' samples. CDR3 sequence reads: CAWSTTPYEQYF. CDR3 coding DNA: TGTGCCTGGAGTACTACCCCGTACGAGCAGTACTTC.